This T cell receptor beta chain comes out of a study of OX40 agonist ivuxolimab in advanced cancers. Repertoires were generated with immunoSEQ multiplex PCR, while TCRdb's copy carries only in-frame clones and drops some. The table has around 80,000 clones, roughly 90% seen once. The CDR3 consists of 14 residues. V gave up 7 bases and J gave up 3 bases, with 13 bases separating them. Germline lookup yields CDR1 MDHEN and CDR2 SYDVKM. Sequencing used CD4+ or CD8+ T cells sorted from blood, obtained in a trial of the OX40 agonist ivuxolimab. This rearrangement joins TRBV28 to TRBJ2-1; TRBD2 is a possible D gene (6 bases). The sequence was obtained from an adult with an advanced solid tumor such as melanoma, head and neck, liver or kidney cancer. CDR3 DNA sequence: TGTGCCAGCAATGGGGGGTGGAACTACAATGAGCAGTTCTTC. Translation gives CASNGGWNYNEQFF.